This entry lists 10 T cell receptor beta chains sequenced from one sample in a study of blood T cell repertoires in COVID-19. The table came from immunoSEQ multiplex PCR; TCRdb's copy has only in-frame clones and leaves some out. The table shows tens of thousands of clones, with around 85% occurring only once. The sequenced sample was peripheral blood. These receptors originate from a woman of 80 years or more with active or convalescent COVID-19.

The chain carries TRBV5-4 and TRBJ2-3; D perhaps matches TRBD2 (6 bases). With 0 bases removed from V and 4 bases from J, the gap between germline ends came to 12 bases. The germline gives CDR1 SGHNT, CDR2 YYREEE (reference sequence). The length of the CDR3 is 15 residues. CDR3 coding DNA: TGTGCCAGCAGCTTGGCCGGGGGTAGAGCAGATACGCAGTATTTT. Its translation is CASSLAGGRADTQYF. Full variable domain (remainder filled in from reference TRBV5-4 and TRBJ2-3): ETGVTQSPTHLIKTRGQQVTLRCSSQSGHNTVSWYQQALGQGPQFIFQYYREEENGRGNFPPRFSGLQFPNYSSELNVNALELDDSALYLCASSLAGGRADTQYFGPGTRLTVL.

The CDR3 loop is CASSYVPDRDYEQYF. Here the CDR3 DNA reads TGTGCCAGCAGTTACGTACCGGACAGGGATTACGAGCAGTACTTC. This rearrangement joins TRBV6-5 to TRBJ2-7, with 8 bases lining up with TRBD1. This CDR3 has 15 amino acids. V lost 2 bases to trimming and J lost 4 bases; unmatched junction nucleotides: 7. CDR1 is MNHEY, CDR2 SVGAGI, per germline.

The chain joins TRBV7-3 to TRBJ2-6, with D possibly being TRBD1 (6 bases). Germline V gene data show CDR1 as SGHTA and CDR2 as FQGTGA. V was shortened by 3 bases and J by 0 bases, with 9 bases between the two germline ends. The CDR3 has 16 amino acids. In DNA, the CDR3 is TGTGCCAGCAGCTTCGGGACAATCTCTGGGGCCAACGTCCTGACTTTC. Its protein is CASSFGTISGANVLTF.

The rearrangement links TRBV2 to TRBJ1-2; weak D call: TRBD1 (6 bases). Germline loops: CDR1 SNHLY, CDR2 FYNNEI. Trimming shortened V by 4 bases and J by 4 bases, and 13 bases separated the two germline ends. The CDR3 extends over 14 amino acids. The CDR3, as DNA: TGTGCCAGCAGTGTCGGGAGGGGGTTCTATGGCTACACCTTC. Amino acids: CASSVGRGFYGYTF.

The chain recombines TRBV27 with TRBJ2-1; perhaps TRBD1 as D (7 bases). The V gene's germline CDR1 is MNHEY and CDR2 SMNVEV (reference sequence). V was clipped by 7 bases and J by 3 bases, with 13 bases between them. The CDR3 has 14 residues. CDR3 residues: CASTAGGFYNEQFF. The CDR3 coding sequence is TGTGCCAGCACCGCAGGGGGGTTCTACAATGAGCAGTTCTTC.

V is TRBV7-2 and J is TRBJ2-7; 10 positions agree with TRBD2. The germline CDR1 and CDR2 sequences are SGHTA and FQGNSA. The CDR3 sequence is 14 residues long. Trimming removed 4 bases from V and 3 bases from J; junction bases left unmatched: 3. CDR3 protein: CASSSWTSGYEQYF. In DNA, the CDR3 is TGTGCCAGCAGCTCCTGGACTAGCGGCTACGAGCAGTACTTC.

V usage is TRBV29-1 and J usage is TRBJ2-5; 9 nucleotides line up with TRBD2. The CDR3 is 13 amino acids. Germline CDR1 is SQVTM and CDR2 is ANQGSEA. The J segment lost 5 bases and the V segment lost 7 bases, leaving 8 bases of the junction unmatched. The CDR3 DNA is TGCAGCGCCGACCTAGCGGGGTTGGAGACCCAGTACTTC. It yields the protein CSADLAGLETQYF.

The CDR3 loop is CASSPPGEQFF. CDR3 sequence (DNA): TGTGCCAGCAGTCCCCCCGGTGAGCAGTTCTTC. The chain uses TRBV12-3 or TRBV12-4 and TRBJ2-1; D gene uncertain. The CDR3 loop spans 11 amino acids. V lost 5 bases and J lost 9, with 8 bases in between.

The chain employs TRBV3-1 (or the pseudogene TRBV3-2) and TRBJ2-4; no definite D call. The germline V and J ends were trimmed by 1 base and 6 bases, with 7 bases remaining between them. Germline V gene data show CDR1 as LGHDT and CDR2 as YNNKEL (reference sequence). CDR3 length: 13 residues. CDR3 DNA: TGTGCCAGCAGCCAAGGCTACCTAAACATTCAGTACTTC. Its translation is CASSQGYLNIQYF.

The chain combines TRBV3-1 (or the pseudogene TRBV3-2) with TRBJ1-5; 8 bases are a match to TRBD1. V trimming: 2 bases; J trimming: 2 bases; junction bases outside the gene matches: 29. This CDR3 comprises 24 residues. CDR1 is LGHDT and CDR2 is YNNKEL in the germline V gene (reference sequence). CDR3 nucleotide sequence: TGTGCCAGCAGCCAAATCGGACAGGGCGGTAGGGGTGTCGTTCCCCTAAGTGGCAATCAGCCCCAGCATTTT. Translated, it gives CASSQIGQGGRGVVPLSGNQPQHF.